The 23 T cell receptor beta chains presented below share a single source sample, sequenced in a study of CD8 T cells in ankylosing spondylitis. Study observations and caveats: Blood from ankylosing spondylitis patients appeared to carry a characteristic eight-variant TCR beta motif.

TCRdb called the 5' RACE reads again in MiXCR, with one record for every CDR3 protein. The sample yields hundreds of thousands of distinct CDR3 sequences, about 24% seen once. No antigen has been assigned to these receptors. Sequenced input: blood, either unsorted or a sorted T cell fraction (not recorded which). These receptor sequences come from a male donor with ankylosing spondylitis.

The V and J genes are TRBV12-3 or TRBV12-4 and TRBJ1-6; D gene unclear. The CDR3 has 14 residues. Trimming removed 4 bases at V and 8 bases at J, with 12 bases between. The CDR3 region has the DNA TGTGCCAGCAGTTCTCGGGGAATGGATTCACCCCTCCACTTT. This codes for CASSSRGMDSPLHF.

This clonotype was found a few times. This rearrangement joins TRBV25-1 to TRBJ2-2; tentatively, D is TRBD2 (6 bases). Trimming took 6 bases from V and 4 from J, leaving 9 bases between them. The CDR3 covers 13 residues. Germline CDR1 MGHDK, CDR2 SYGVNS. The CDR3 DNA reads as TGTGCCAGCAGGGGGGGAGGCACCGGGGAGCTGTTTTTT. Translating gives CASRGGGTGELFF. Based on the CDR3 plus reference TRBV25-1 and TRBJ2-2, the full variable domain is EADIYQTPRYLVIGTGKKITLECSQTMGHDKMYWYQQDPGMELHLIHYSYGVNSTEKGDLSSESTVSRIRTEHFPLTLESARPSHTSQYLCASRGGGTGELFFGEGSRLTVL.

This clonotype occurred a few times. This chain uses TRBV25-1 with TRBJ2-5, with 11 bases matching TRBD2. V lost 8 bases, J lost 5 bases, and 10 bases stayed unmatched. Per the germline V gene, CDR1 is MGHDK and CDR2 is SYGVNS. The CDR3 has 15 amino acids. This chain's CDR3 is CASGVAGGPRETQYF. The CDR3 DNA is TGTGCCAGCGGCGTAGCGGGAGGGCCCCGGGAGACCCAGTACTTC.

The table lists this clonotype with many counts. J is TRBJ2-1 and V is TRBV21-1; the DNA was not compared with TRBD2, the D call given in the table. TRBV21-1 is a known pseudogene. This CDR3 spans 15 amino acids. CDR3 in DNA: TGTGCCAGCAGCAAAAAGGAAAGCGGAGACAATGAGCAGTTCTTC. This gives the protein CASSKKESGDNEQFF.

This chain connects TRBV5-1 to TRBJ2-3; tentatively, D is TRBD1 (6 bases). The CDR3 runs to 14 residues. The germline V gene has CDR1 SGHRS and CDR2 YFSETQ. V was cut by 4 bases and J by 2 bases, with 11 bases left in between. CDR3 region: CASSPTGPTDTQYF. As DNA, the CDR3 is TGCGCCAGCAGCCCTACAGGGCCCACAGATACGCAGTATTTT.

The gene calls are TRBV7-9 and TRBJ1-1; 9 bases are shared with TRBD1. Germline V CDR1 and CDR2: SEHNR, FQNEAQ (reference sequence). The J segment lost 4 bases and the V segment lost 3 bases, leaving 6 bases of the junction unmatched. This CDR3 has 15 residues. CDR3 bases: TGTGCCAGCAGCTTTACAGGGGGCGCCGGCACTGAAGCTTTCTTT. Residues: CASSFTGGAGTEAFF.

This chain links TRBV2 with TRBJ2-7; D might be TRBD1 or TRBD2, each matching 6 bases. The CDR3 runs 13 residues. Germline loops: CDR1 SNHLY, CDR2 FYNNEI. The V end was cut by 0 bases, the J end by 6 bases, with 9 bases between. CDR3 coding DNA: TGTGCCAGCAGTGAAGCGAGGGGGGCCGAGCAGTACGTC. Amino acid sequence: CASSEARGAEQYV.

This clonotype has just a few counts. This chain uses TRBV3-1 with TRBJ2-1; unclear D gene. This CDR3 spans 14 amino acids. Germline V gives CDR1 LGHDT, CDR2 YNNKEL (reference sequence). Trimming removed 4 bases at V and 9 bases at J, with 16 bases between. CDR3 residues: CASSRDLSMGEQFF. The CDR3 nucleotides are TGTGCCAGCAGCCGTGATCTTAGTATGGGTGAGCAGTTCTTC.

This clonotype was seen a few times. The chain uses TRBV20-1 and TRBJ2-3, with 7 bases that match TRBD2. V lost 6 bases to trimming and J lost 0 bases; unmatched junction nucleotides: 18. CDR1 is DFQATT, CDR2 SNEGSKA, per germline (reference sequence). The CDR3 spans 18 residues. The CDR3 reads CSAIPWASGTSSTDTQYF. DNA for the CDR3: TGCAGTGCCATCCCCTGGGCTAGCGGAACTTCTAGCACAGATACGCAGTATTTT.

The sample holds a few counts of this clonotype. J is TRBJ1-2 and V is TRBV5-1, with a tentative D call TRBD1 (5 bases). CDR1 and CDR2 (germline): SGHRS, YFSETQ. The CDR3 length is 13 residues. V gave up 4 bases and J gave up 8 bases, with 15 bases separating them. The CDR3 is CASSPRGGPGYTF. The CDR3 bases are TGCGCCAGCAGCCCCCGGGGCGGACCAGGCTACACCTTC.

J is TRBJ2-4 and V is TRBV7-9; 10 nucleotides agree with TRBD1. The trim removed 5 bases at V and 7 bases at J, leaving 8 bases unmatched. This CDR3 is built from 15 residues. Germline CDR1 reads SEHNR; CDR2 reads FQNEAQ (reference sequence). Here the CDR3 DNA reads TGTGCCAGCAGCCTCCTCCCGGGACAGGGGAACATTCAGTACTTC. It translates to CASSLLPGQGNIQYF.

V and J are TRBV30 and TRBJ1-1; the match to TRBD1 covers 7 bases. Germline V lookup: CDR1 GTSNPN, CDR2 SVGIG (reference sequence). V shed 8 bases, J shed 4 bases, and the junction held 7 bases outside the gene matches. The CDR3 sequence is 12 residues long. For the CDR3, the DNA is TGTGCCGGGACAGATGAACGCACTGAAGCTTTCTTT. Its protein product is CAGTDERTEAFF. Full variable domain (outside the CDR3, taken from reference TRBV30 and TRBJ1-1): SQTIHQWPATLVQPVGSPLSLECTVEGTSNPNLYWYRQAAGRGLQLLFYSVGIGQISSEVPQNLSASRPQDRQFILSSKKLLLSDSGFYLCAGTDERTEAFFGQGTRLTVV.

Note on this clonotype: This may be a read error, as it is one base from a much larger clone. The CDR3 DNA is TGTGCCAGAGGCACAGATACGCAGTATTTT. Translating it yields CARGTDTQYF. The chain links TRBV19 to TRBJ2-3, with D hard to call. Trimming removed 9 bases at V and 1 base at J, with 2 bases between. Germline V gene data show CDR1 as LNHDA and CDR2 as SQIVND (reference sequence). The CDR3 contains 10 residues.

The rearrangement uses TRBV28 and TRBJ2-5, with D hard to call. The length of the CDR3 is 14 residues. Germline V gives CDR1 MDHEN, CDR2 SYDVKM. The V end was cut by 3 bases, the J end by 5 bases, with 13 bases between. CDR3 loop: CASSFAGERETQYF. The CDR3 nucleotides read TGTGCCAGCAGTTTTGCAGGAGAGAGGGAGACCCAGTACTTC.

The rearrangement joins TRBV20-1 to TRBJ2-7; D is perhaps TRBD1 (6 bases). Germline CDR1 is DFQATT and CDR2 is SNEGSKA (reference sequence). The CDR3 has 14 amino acids. Trimming pared 0 bases from V and 3 bases from J, leaving 12 bases between. The CDR3 region has the DNA TGCAGTGCTAGAGATAGGCGCAGGGGCTACGAGCAGTACGTC. Protein sequence: CSARDRRRGYEQYV.

This chain uses TRBV5-1 with TRBJ1-4; 9 positions agree with TRBD1. Germline V gene lookup returns CDR1 SGHRS and CDR2 YFSETQ. The trim removed 6 bases at V and 4 bases at J, leaving 7 bases unmatched. The CDR3 totals 15 residues. The CDR3 sequence: CASTFSTGGNEKLFF. The CDR3 DNA is TGCGCCAGCACCTTCTCGACAGGGGGTAATGAAAAACTGTTTTTT.

The chain links TRBV29-1 to TRBJ1-2, with D possibly matching TRBD1 (6 bases). CDR1 is SQVTM and CDR2 is ANQGSEA in the germline V gene. The CDR3 has 14 residues. V lost 4 bases to trimming and J lost 4 bases, with 16 bases between them. CDR3: CSVGLQQGVYGYTF. CDR3 bases: TGCAGCGTTGGCCTCCAACAGGGCGTCTATGGCTACACCTTC.

This clonotype has more than one count but fewer than ten. The chain joins TRBV10-3 to TRBJ2-1; TRBD2 matches 10 bases. Germline V gene lookup returns CDR1 ENHRY and CDR2 SYGVKD. There are 17 residues in the CDR3. V was pared by 4 bases and J by 5 bases, with 11 bases of the junction left unmatched. The CDR3 is CAISVGIPAGGNNEQFF. In DNA, the CDR3 is TGTGCCATCAGTGTGGGGATTCCAGCGGGAGGGAACAATGAGCAGTTCTTC.

This chain joins TRBV20-1 and TRBJ2-5, with 9 bases fitting TRBD2. V shed 5 bases and J 3 bases; nucleotides not matched to a gene: 10. Germline V gene data show CDR1 as DFQATT and CDR2 as SNEGSKA (reference sequence). This CDR3 has 15 amino acids. The CDR3 protein is CSALPGLAGKETQYF. In DNA, the CDR3 is TGCAGTGCTCTCCCTGGGCTAGCGGGGAAAGAGACCCAGTACTTC.

This clonotype was counted only a few times. CDR3 amino acids: CASSWQGGTGELFF. The CDR3 coding sequence is TGTGCCAGCAGCTGGCAGGGGGGGACCGGGGAGCTGTTTTTT. V and J are TRBV5-6 and TRBJ2-2; the D call may be TRBD1 or TRBD2 (7 bases each). This CDR3 is built from 14 residues. CDR1 and CDR2 (germline): SGHDT, YYEEEE. V was cut by 3 bases and J by 5 bases, with 11 bases left in between.

The rearrangement uses TRBV24-1 and TRBJ1-1; TRBD1 matches at 8 bases. Trimming cost V 4 bases and J 6 bases; bases outside gene matches: 18. This CDR3 contains 18 residues. Germline CDR1 reads KGHDR; CDR2 reads SFDVKD. In DNA form, the CDR3 reads TGTGCCACCAGTGACCACCCCGGAGCCGGGGACAGGCTCCCTGAAGCTTTCTTT. Translation gives CATSDHPGAGDRLPEAFF.

This chain uses TRBV11-2 with TRBJ2-7, with a tentative D call TRBD1 (7 bases). Germline V gene lookup returns CDR1 SGHAT and CDR2 FQNNGV. This CDR3 is 16 amino acids long. V lost 3 bases to trimming and J lost 5 bases, with 20 bases between them. Here the CDR3 reads CASSFRQGGFGDEQYF. DNA of the CDR3: TGTGCCAGCAGCTTCAGGCAGGGGGGATTCGGGGACGAGCAGTACTTC.

This clonotype has a handful of counts. V usage is TRBV5-4 and J usage is TRBJ2-1; possibly TRBD1 for D (6 bases). The CDR3 is made up of 14 amino acids. The germline V gene encodes CDR1 SGHNT and CDR2 YYREEE (reference sequence). V lost 0 bases and J 8 bases, leaving 12 bases between the germline ends. The DNA of the CDR3 is TGTGCCAGCAGCTTGGGAGGGGGTCTGCATGAGCAGTTCTTC. Translation gives CASSLGGGLHEQFF.